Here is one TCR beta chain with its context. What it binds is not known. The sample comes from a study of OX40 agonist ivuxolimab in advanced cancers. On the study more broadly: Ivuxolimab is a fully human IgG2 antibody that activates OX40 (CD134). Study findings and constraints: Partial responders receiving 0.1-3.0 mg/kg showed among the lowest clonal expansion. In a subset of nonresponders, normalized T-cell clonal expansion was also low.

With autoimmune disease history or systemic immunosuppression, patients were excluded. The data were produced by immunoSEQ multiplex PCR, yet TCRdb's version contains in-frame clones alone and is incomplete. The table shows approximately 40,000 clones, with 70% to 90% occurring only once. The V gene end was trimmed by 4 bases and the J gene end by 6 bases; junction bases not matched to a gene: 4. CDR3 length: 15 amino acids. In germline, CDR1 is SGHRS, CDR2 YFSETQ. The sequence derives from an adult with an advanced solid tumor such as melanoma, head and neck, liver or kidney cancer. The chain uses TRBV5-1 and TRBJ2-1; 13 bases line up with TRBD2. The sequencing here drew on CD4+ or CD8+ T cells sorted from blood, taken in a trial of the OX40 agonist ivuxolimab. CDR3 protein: CASSITSGGANEQFF. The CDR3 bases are TGCGCCAGCAGCATAACTAGCGGGGGGGCCAATGAGCAGTTCTTC.